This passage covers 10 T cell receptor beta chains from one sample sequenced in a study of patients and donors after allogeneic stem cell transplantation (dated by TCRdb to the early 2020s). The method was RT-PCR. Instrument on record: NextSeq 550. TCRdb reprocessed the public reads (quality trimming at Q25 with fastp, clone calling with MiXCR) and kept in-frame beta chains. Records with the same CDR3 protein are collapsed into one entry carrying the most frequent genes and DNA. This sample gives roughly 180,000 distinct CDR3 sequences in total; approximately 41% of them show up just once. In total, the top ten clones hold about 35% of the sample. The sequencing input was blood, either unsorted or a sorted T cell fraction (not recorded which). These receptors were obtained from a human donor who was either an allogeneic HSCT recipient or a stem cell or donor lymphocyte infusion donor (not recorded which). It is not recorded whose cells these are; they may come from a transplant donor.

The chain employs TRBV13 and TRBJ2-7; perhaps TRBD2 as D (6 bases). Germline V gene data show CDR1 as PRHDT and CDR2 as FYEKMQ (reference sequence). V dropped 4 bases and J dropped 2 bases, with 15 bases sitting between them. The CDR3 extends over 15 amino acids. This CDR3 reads CASSSRDSGTYEQYF. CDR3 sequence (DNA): TGTGCCAGCAGCTCCCGGGACTCGGGAACCTACGAGCAGTACTTC.

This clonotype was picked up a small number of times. The DNA for the CDR3 is TGCAGTGCTAGAGATACGGGGACAGCGGTCAATCAGCCCCAGCATTTT. Its protein product is CSARDTGTAVNQPQHF. The chain recombines TRBV20-1 with TRBJ1-5; 7 bases fit TRBD1. This CDR3 is built from 16 residues. Trimming took 0 bases from V and 3 from J; bases not matched to a gene: 8. The germline V gene has CDR1 DFQATT and CDR2 SNEGSKA (reference sequence).

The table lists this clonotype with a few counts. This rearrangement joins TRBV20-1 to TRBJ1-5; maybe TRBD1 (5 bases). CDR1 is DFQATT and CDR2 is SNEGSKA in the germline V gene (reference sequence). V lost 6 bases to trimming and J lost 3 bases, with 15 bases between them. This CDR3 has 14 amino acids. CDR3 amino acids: CSAITGTANQPQHF. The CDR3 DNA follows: TGCAGTGCCATCACCGGGACGGCCAATCAGCCCCAGCATTTT.

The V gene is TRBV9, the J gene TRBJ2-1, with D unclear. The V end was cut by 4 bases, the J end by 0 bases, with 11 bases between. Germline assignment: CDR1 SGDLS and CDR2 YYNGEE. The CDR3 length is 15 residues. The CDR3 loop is CASSLWSVSYNEQFF. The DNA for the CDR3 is TGTGCCAGCAGCCTCTGGAGCGTCTCCTACAATGAGCAGTTCTTC.

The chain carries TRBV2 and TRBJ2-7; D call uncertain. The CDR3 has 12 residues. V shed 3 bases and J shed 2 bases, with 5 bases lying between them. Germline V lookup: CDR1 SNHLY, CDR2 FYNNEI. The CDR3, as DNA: TGTGCCAGCAGTGACGGTACCTACGAGCAGTACTTC. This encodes CASSDGTYEQYF.

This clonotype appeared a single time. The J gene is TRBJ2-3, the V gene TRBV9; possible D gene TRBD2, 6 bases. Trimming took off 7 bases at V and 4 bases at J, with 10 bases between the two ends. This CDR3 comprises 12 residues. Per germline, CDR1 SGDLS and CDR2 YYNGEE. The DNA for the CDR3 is TGTGCCAGCCGGGACTTTTCAGATACGCAGTATTTT. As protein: CASRDFSDTQYF.

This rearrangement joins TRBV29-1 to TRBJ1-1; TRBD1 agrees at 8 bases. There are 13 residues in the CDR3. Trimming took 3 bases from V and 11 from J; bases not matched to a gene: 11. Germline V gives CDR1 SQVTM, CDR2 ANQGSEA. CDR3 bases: TGCAGCGTTGATGGCTTGCAGGGGGCTTCTGCTTTCTTT. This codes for CSVDGLQGASAFF.

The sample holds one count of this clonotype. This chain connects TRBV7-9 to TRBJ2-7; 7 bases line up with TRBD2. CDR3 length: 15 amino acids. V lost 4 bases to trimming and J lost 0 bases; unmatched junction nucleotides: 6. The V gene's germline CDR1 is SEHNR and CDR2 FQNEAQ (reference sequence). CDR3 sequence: CASSSPSGVSYEQYF. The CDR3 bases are TGTGCCAGCAGCTCTCCTAGCGGAGTCTCCTACGAGCAGTACTTC.

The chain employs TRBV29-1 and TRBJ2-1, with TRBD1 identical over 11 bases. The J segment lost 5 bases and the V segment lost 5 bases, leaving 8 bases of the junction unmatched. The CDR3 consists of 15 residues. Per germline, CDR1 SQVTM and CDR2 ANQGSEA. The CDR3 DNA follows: TGCAGCGTTTCCCCGCGGGGACAGGGGGACAATGAGCAGTTCTTC. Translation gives CSVSPRGQGDNEQFF.

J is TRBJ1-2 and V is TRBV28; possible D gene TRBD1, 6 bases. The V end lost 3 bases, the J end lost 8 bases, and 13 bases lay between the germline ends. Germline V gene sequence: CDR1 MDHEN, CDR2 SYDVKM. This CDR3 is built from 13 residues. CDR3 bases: TGTGCCAGCAGTTTCGAACAGGGAGGAGGCTACACCTTC. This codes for CASSFEQGGGYTF.